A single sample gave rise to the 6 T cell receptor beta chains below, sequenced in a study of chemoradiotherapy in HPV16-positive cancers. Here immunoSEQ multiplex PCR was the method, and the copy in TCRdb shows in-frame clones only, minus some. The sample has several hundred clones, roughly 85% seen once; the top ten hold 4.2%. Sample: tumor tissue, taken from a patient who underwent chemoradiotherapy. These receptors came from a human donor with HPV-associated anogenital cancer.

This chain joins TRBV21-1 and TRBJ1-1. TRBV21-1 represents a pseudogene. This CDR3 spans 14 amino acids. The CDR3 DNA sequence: TGTGCCAGCAGCGTCTACACAATTCGCACTGAAGCTTTCTTT. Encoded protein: CASSVYTIRTEAFF.

The CDR3 spells CASSRDLGENTEAFF. The DNA of the CDR3 is TGTGCCAGCAGCCGCGATTTGGGAGAAAACACTGAAGCTTTCTTT. The rearrangement uses TRBV7-2 and TRBJ1-1; no reliable D call. Germline CDR1 reads SGHTA; CDR2 reads FQGNSA. The CDR3 totals 15 residues. Trimming shortened V by 5 bases and J by 2 bases, and 15 bases separated the two germline ends.

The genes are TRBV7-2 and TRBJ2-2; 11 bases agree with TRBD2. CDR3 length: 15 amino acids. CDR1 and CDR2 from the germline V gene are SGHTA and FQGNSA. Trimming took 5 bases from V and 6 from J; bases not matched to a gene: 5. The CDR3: CASSLTSGSPGELFF. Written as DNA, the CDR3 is TGTGCCAGCAGCCTAACTAGCGGGAGCCCCGGGGAGCTGTTTTTT.

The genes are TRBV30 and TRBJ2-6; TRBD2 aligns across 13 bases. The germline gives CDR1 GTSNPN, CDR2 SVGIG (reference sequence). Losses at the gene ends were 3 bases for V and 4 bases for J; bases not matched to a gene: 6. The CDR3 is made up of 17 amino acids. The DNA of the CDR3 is TGTGCCTGGAGGAAACTAGCGGGGGGGCCCGGGGCCAACGTCCTGACTTTC. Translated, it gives CAWRKLAGGPGANVLTF.

The CDR3 sequence: CAISESGDRGKTQYF. In nucleotides, the CDR3 is TGTGCCATCAGTGAGTCGGGGGACAGGGGAAAGACCCAGTACTTC. The rearrangement joins TRBV10-3 to TRBJ2-5; the match to TRBD1 covers 10 bases. Germline CDR1 ENHRY, CDR2 SYGVKD. The junction had 4 bases not matched to a gene; V was cut back by 0 bases and J by 6 bases. The CDR3 is 15 residues long.

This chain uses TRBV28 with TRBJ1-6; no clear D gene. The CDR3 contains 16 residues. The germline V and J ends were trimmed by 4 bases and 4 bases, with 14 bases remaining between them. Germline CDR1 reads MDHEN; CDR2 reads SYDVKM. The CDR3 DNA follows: TGTGCCAGCAGTTACGGGTCGGGAGTTTATAATTCACCCCTCCACTTT. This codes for CASSYGSGVYNSPLHF.